This T cell receptor beta chain was sequenced in a study of regulatory T cells in long-lasting Graves disease. Study summary: Treatment with antithyroid drugs for over 5 years, together with positive TSH receptor antibodies, meant persistent Graves' disease. Study-level findings and limits: Whereas about a thousand public clonotypes were shared by new patients, persistent patients shared more, at 2,500 to 3,000.

Both iRepertoire HTBI primers and Arm-PCR of CDR3 regions were used to build the TCR beta libraries. The authors' processing: Taken together, the samples had 50 to 70 TRBV and 14 TRBJ segments identified. One entry per CDR3 protein results from TCRdb running MiXCR on the multiplex PCR reads. None of the V and J calls come from the authors' own analysis; TCRdb made them. The sample yields 500,000 to 800,000 distinct CDR3 sequences, 25% to 35% seen once. This clonotype was seen a few times. Its cognate antigen is unknown. As to time point: persistent/refractory GD, antithyroid drugs over 5 years with positive TRAb. Construction of the TCR library relied on RNA isolated from PBMCs. Criteria from the American Thyroid Association guidelines were applied to diagnose Graves' disease. CDR1 LNHDA and CDR2 SQIVND come from the germline V gene (reference sequence). Between the trimmed V and J ends, which lost 3 bases and 7 bases, there was a span of 13 bases. The CDR3 extends over 14 amino acids.

The TCR comes from a female donor with Graves disease. The sequencing here drew on peripheral blood mononuclear cells (PBMCs), taken when the disease was refractory, from a patient treated with antithyroid drugs. The chain joins TRBV19 to TRBJ1-5; perhaps TRBD1 as D (5 bases). CDR3 residues: CASSIVWGGQPQHF. CDR3 DNA sequence: TGTGCCAGTAGTATTGTCTGGGGGGGACAGCCCCAGCATTTT.